A selection of T cell receptor beta chains follows, all from one sample in a study of blood T cell repertoires in COVID-19. Using immunoSEQ multiplex PCR, the repertoire was profiled, and TCRdb retains in-frame clones only, with some absent. Of around 200,000 clones in the sample, around 85% were seen once. Source material: PBMCs or T cells enriched from blood (not recorded which). Source of these receptors: a man aged 35 to 55 who had recovered from COVID-19. Both conserved end residues are part of each CDR3. The D gene is left open where the match is weak. Some rows mark clone size as missing; the rest say once, few, many or name a class of expanded clone.

v_call	d_call	clone_size	j_call	cdr3_aa	cdr3_nt
TRBV2	.	.	TRBJ2-7	CASSERGSSYEQYF	TGTGCCAGCAGTGAAAGGGGGAGCAGCTACGAGCAGTACTTC
TRBV7-9	.	.	TRBJ1-6	CASSLEGATQPLHF	TGTGCCAGCAGCCTAGAGGGAGCCACTCAGCCCCTCCACTTT
TRBV14	TRBD2	.	TRBJ2-1	CASSQFSRGEEDEQFF	TGTGCCAGCAGCCAATTTAGCCGGGGGGAGGAGGATGAGCAGTTCTTC
TRBV12-3/TRBV12-4	.	.	TRBJ2-2	CASSGSAAGELFF	TGTGCCAGCAGCGGGAGTGCTGCCGGGGAGCTGTTTTTT
TRBV19	.	.	TRBJ2-7	CASSSGFSSYEQYF	TGTGCCAGTAGTTCAGGCTTTAGCTCCTACGAGCAGTACTTC
TRBV7-3	TRBD2	.	TRBJ2-1	CASSLSGTSVNEQFF	TGTGCCAGCAGCTTGTCCGGGACTAGCGTCAATGAGCAGTTCTTC
TRBV7-6	.	.	TRBJ1-4	CASSLDLGLYEKLFF	TGTGCCAGCAGCTTAGATCTGGGCCTTTATGAAAAACTGTTTTTT
TRBV11-3	TRBD2	.	TRBJ2-2	CASSLDFREGRPGELFF	TGTGCCAGCAGCTTAGATTTCCGGGAGGGCCGTCCCGGGGAGCTGTTTTTT
TRBV27	.	.	TRBJ2-7	CASSGGGEQYF	TGTGCCAGCAGCGGGGGTGGCGAGCAGTACTTC
TRBV19	TRBD1	.	TRBJ2-7	CASSPGTGKGSYEQYF	TGTGCCAGTAGTCCCGGGACAGGGAAAGGATCCTACGAGCAGTACTTC
TRBV5-1	TRBD2	once	TRBJ2-1	CASSPTSVYEQFF	TGCGCCAGCAGCCCCACTAGCGTCTATGAGCAGTTCTTC
TRBV19	TRBD1	.	TRBJ2-6	CASRRQGAPSSGGANVLTF	TGTGCCAGTAGGCGACAGGGGGCACCGTCATCGGGTGGGGCCAACGTCCTGACTTTC
TRBV3-1/TRBV3-2	TRBD1	.	TRBJ2-3	CASSPGTGDTDTQYF	TGTGCCAGCAGCCCCGGGACAGGGGACACAGATACGCAGTATTTT
TRBV19	TRBD1	.	TRBJ2-1	CASRVPSGQVFF	TGTGCCAGTAGGGTTCCCTCGGGACAGGTGTTCTTC
TRBV4-1	TRBD2	.	TRBJ2-7	CASSQDPWGGDYEQYF	TGCGCCAGCAGCCAAGATCCATGGGGGGGGGACTACGAGCAGTACTTC
TRBV24-1	TRBD1	few	TRBJ2-1	CATSEPPGYGTGEQFF	TGTGCCACCAGTGAGCCACCAGGATATGGGACAGGTGAGCAGTTCTTC
TRBV6-4	TRBD1	.	TRBJ2-7	CASSPPTGDTSIYEQYF	TGTGCCAGCAGCCCCCCCACAGGGGATACCTCTATTTACGAGCAGTACTTC
TRBV6-5	.	.	TRBJ2-5	CASSRTIPQETQYF	TGTGCCAGCAGCAGGACTATACCACAAGAGACCCAGTACTTC
TRBV7-2	.	.	TRBJ1-4	CASSLWGEEKLFF	TGTGCCAGCAGCTTATGGGGGGAGGAAAAACTGTTTTTT
TRBV28	TRBD1	few	TRBJ2-5	CASSSRTGAETQYF	TGTGCCAGCAGTTCCCGGACAGGGGCAGAGACCCAGTACTTC
TRBV3-1/TRBV3-2	TRBD1	.	TRBJ1-3	CASSQEKTGKGDTIYF	TGTGCCAGCAGCCAAGAAAAGACAGGGAAAGGAGACACCATATATTTT
TRBV9	TRBD2	.	TRBJ2-1	CASSLAGGGIDEQFF	TGTGCCAGCAGTCTAGCGGGAGGCGGAATTGATGAGCAGTTCTTC
TRBV11-3	TRBD1	.	TRBJ1-1	CASSPGQGNTEAFF	TGTGCCAGCAGCCCGGGACAGGGGAACACTGAAGCTTTCTTT
TRBV27	.	.	TRBJ1-4	CASSSRDFTGLKLFF	TGTGCCAGCAGTTCGCGGGACTTCACAGGCTTAAAACTGTTTTTT
TRBV19	.	.	TRBJ1-2	CASSTLILPDLYGYTF	TGTGCCAGTAGTACCCTCATCCTCCCGGACTTATATGGCTACACCTTC
TRBV19	.	.	TRBJ2-1	CASSRPGSYNEQFF	TGTGCCAGTAGTCGTCCGGGGAGCTACAATGAGCAGTTCTTC
TRBV28	TRBD2	.	TRBJ2-1	CASRTGTSGIGEQFF	TGTGCCAGCAGGACCGGGACTAGCGGGATAGGTGAGCAGTTCTTC
TRBV30	TRBD1	.	TRBJ2-3	CAYDRGQSDTQYF	TGTGCCTACGACAGGGGGCAGTCAGATACGCAGTATTTT
TRBV3-1/TRBV3-2	.	.	TRBJ2-5	CASTYGGQETQYF	TGTGCCTCAACATACGGGGGACAAGAGACCCAGTACTTC
TRBV7-8	.	few	TRBJ1-2	CASSRLGGATIGGYTF	TGTGCCAGCAGCCGCTTGGGGGGGGCGACGATCGGTGGCTACACCTTC
TRBV12-5	.	.	TRBJ1-5	CASAPEAGNQPQHF	TGTGCTAGTGCCCCGGAGGCGGGCAATCAGCCCCAGCATTTT
TRBV7-2	.	.	TRBJ2-2	CASSPTLGRAGTGELFF	TGTGCCAGCAGCCCCACTTTAGGGCGGGCGGGCACCGGGGAGCTGTTTTTT
TRBV4-1	TRBD2	.	TRBJ2-7	CASSPTPGLANYEQYF	TGCGCCAGCAGCCCGACGCCGGGACTAGCGAACTACGAGCAGTACTTC
TRBV29-1	.	.	TRBJ2-7	CSVTPGTSYEQYF	TGCAGCGTAACCCCGGGAACCTCCTACGAGCAGTACTTC
TRBV20-1	TRBD2	.	TRBJ2-2	CSASRGSRTGELFF	TGCAGTGCTAGTCGCGGGAGTCGAACCGGGGAGCTGTTTTTT
TRBV20-1	.	.	TRBJ1-2	CRRGGDYGYTF	TGCAGGAGGGGGGGGGACTATGGCTACACCTTC
TRBV7-2	TRBD1	few	TRBJ1-5	CASSLQGAGNNQPQHF	TGTGCCAGCAGTCTACAGGGGGCTGGTAACAATCAGCCCCAGCATTTT
TRBV30	TRBD1	.	TRBJ2-7	CAWSRQGPTEQYF	TGTGCCTGGAGCCGACAGGGGCCGACCGAGCAGTACTTC
TRBV7-9	.	.	TRBJ2-1	CASTSRGDTIYNEQFF	TGTGCCAGCACCTCCCGGGGGGACACCATATACAATGAGCAGTTCTTC
TRBV6-5	TRBD2	once	TRBJ2-3	CASSSSGHTDTQYF	TGTGCCAGCAGTTCTAGCGGGCACACAGATACGCAGTATTTT
TRBV5-3	.	.	TRBJ2-3	CARSQGFSYGTDTQYF	TGTGCCAGAAGCCAGGGTTTTTCGTACGGCACAGATACGCAGTATTTT
TRBV29-1	.	.	TRBJ2-7	CSVEAATYQGWRSEQYF	TGCAGCGTTGAGGCCGCCACATATCAGGGTTGGCGTTCCGAGCAGTACTTC
TRBV28	.	few	TRBJ2-7	CASRQTYEQYF	TGTGCCAGCAGACAAACCTACGAGCAGTACTTC
TRBV19	TRBD1	.	TRBJ2-1	CASSGGPGTDYNEQFF	TGTGCCAGTAGTGGGGGCCCAGGGACAGACTACAATGAGCAGTTCTTC
TRBV11-2	.	.	TRBJ1-4	CASSINEKLFF	TGTGCCAGCAGTATAAATGAAAAACTGTTTTTT
TRBV7-2	TRBD1	.	TRBJ1-4	CASSVSGTGDEKLFF	TGTGCCAGCAGCGTCTCCGGGACAGGGGATGAAAAACTGTTTTTT
TRBV27	.	.	TRBJ2-7	CASSLVGVDYEQYF	TGTGCCAGCAGTCTAGTAGGCGTGGACTACGAGCAGTACTTC
TRBV7-2	.	.	TRBJ1-5	CASSSFSGSNQPQHF	TGTGCCAGCAGCTCATTTTCCGGTAGCAATCAGCCCCAGCATTTT
TRBV5-1	TRBD1	once	TRBJ1-2	CASSPPTGIASGYTF	TGCGCCAGCAGCCCGCCGACAGGGATTGCCTCTGGCTACACCTTC
TRBV6-1	.	.	TRBJ1-4	CASSEFIWRSGTNEKLFF	TGTGCCAGCAGTGAATTTATCTGGCGGAGCGGAACTAATGAAAAACTGTTTTTT
TRBV9	.	.	TRBJ1-5	CASSVEGRANQPQHF	TGTGCCAGCAGCGTAGAAGGGAGGGCGAATCAGCCCCAGCATTTT